This TCR beta chain was found in a study of beta chain features in type 1 diabetes. Study observations and caveats: For cells with high TCR expression, cDNA sequencing could yield over-representation. PCR may have favored shorter templates equally in patients and controls. When Type 1 diabetes patients were examined, their TCRB CDR3s proved moderately but significantly shorter in all four CD4+ subsets.

Expressed TCRB transcripts got sequenced, as all isolated RNA was reverse transcribed. The repertoire was sequenced with immunoSEQ multiplex PCR; TCRdb's copy has only in-frame clones and lacks some. The sample shows approximately 280,000 clones, 15% of them seen only once. Every donor had blood drawn once into heparin, around 120 mL on average. This clone was seen only a few times. Its specificity is not known. This CDR3 has 13 residues. CDR1 and CDR2 from the germline V gene are GTSNPN and SVGIG (reference sequence). With 1 base clipped from V and 2 bases from J, the junction kept 2 bases outside the gene matches.

This chain uses TRBV30 with TRBJ2-7, with TRBD1 matching over 7 bases. The sequencing input was naive CD4+ T cells from blood. The sequence derives from a man younger than 35 with type 1 diabetes. CDR3 DNA: TGTGCCTGGAGTGGACAGGGCCCCTACGAGCAGTACTTC. This codes for CAWSGQGPYEQYF.